This T cell receptor beta chain was documented in a study of blood T cell repertoires in COVID-19. About the research overall: Researchers got acute and convalescent COVID-19 samples from the United States, Italy and Spain. The analysed material was cDNA or gDNA that came from T cells, B-cell-depleted T cells, or PBMCs.

Trimming took 0 bases from V and 7 from J, leaving 18 bases between them. The CDR3 has 16 residues. Germline V gene lookup returns CDR1 MNHNY and CDR2 SVGAGI (reference sequence). Authors' methods: The assay estimated nucleated cells by amplifying reference gene primers. Clones were read by immunoSEQ multiplex PCR, and TCRdb kept only the in-frame ones, dropping some. The D gene and trimming were derived from the DNA, and the V and J assignments and clone size from that table. This table holds around 270,000 clones, about 85% found once. Material for sequencing was peripheral blood. The V gene is TRBV6-6, the J gene TRBJ2-5, with D maybe TRBD2 (6 bases). The origin of this receptor is a human donor with COVID-19, enrolled during active disease. The donor label of this sample is uncertain. The CDR3 DNA sequence: TGTGCCAGCAGTTACTCGACCCCTAGCGAGGGGTGGACCCAGTACTTC. Encoded protein: CASSYSTPSEGWTQYF.